This is a list of T cell receptor beta chains from one sample in a study of shared clonotypes between healthy human individuals. Sequenced by immunoSEQ multiplex PCR; TCRdb stores in-frame clones only, minus some. The repertoire holds millions of clones, with 90% to 95% as singletons. The sequenced material came from naive CD4+ T cells sorted from blood. These receptors all stem from a man younger than 30 in good health. CDR3s include the opening cysteine and the closing phenylalanine or tryptophan. The D gene is left open where the match is weak. Clone size, where shown, is once, few, many, or a class for clones that have expanded.

V: TRBV6-5; size: NA; D: NA; J: TRBJ1-3; CDR3: CASSYVSSGNTIYF; DNA: TGTGCCAGCAGTTACGTAAGCTCTGGAAACACCATATATTTT
V: TRBV18; size: NA; D: TRBD1; J: TRBJ1-5; CDR3: CASSEGTGGHQPQHF; DNA: TGTGCCAGCTCGGAAGGGACAGGGGGACATCAGCCCCAGCATTTT
V: TRBV11-2; size: NA; D: TRBD1; J: TRBJ2-3; CDR3: CASSPRDREPDTQYF; DNA: TGTGCCAGCAGCCCCCGGGACAGGGAGCCAGATACGCAGTATTTT
V: TRBV10-3; size: NA; D: NA; J: TRBJ2-5; CDR3: CAIRSGTNQETQYF; DNA: TGTGCCATCAGATCCGGGACCAACCAAGAGACCCAGTACTTC
V: TRBV5-4; size: NA; D: NA; J: TRBJ2-3; CDR3: CASSLDPDTQYF; DNA: TGTGCCAGCAGCTTAGATCCAGATACGCAGTATTTT
V: TRBV4-1; size: NA; D: NA; J: TRBJ2-7; CDR3: CASSQPSYRTGGYEQYF; DNA: TGCGCCAGCAGCCAACCTTCCTACAGGACCGGGGGTTACGAGCAGTACTTC
V: TRBV28; size: NA; D: NA; J: TRBJ1-1; CDR3: CASSSGPSQAFF; DNA: TGTGCCAGCAGTTCAGGCCCATCCCAAGCTTTCTTT
V: TRBV7-9; size: NA; D: TRBD2; J: TRBJ2-3; CDR3: CASSPVAGPRTDTQYF; DNA: TGTGCCAGCAGCCCCGTAGCGGGGCCGCGCACAGATACGCAGTATTTT
V: TRBV6-6; size: NA; D: NA; J: TRBJ2-3; CDR3: CASSGGTTDTQYF; DNA: TGTGCCAGCAGTGGAGGGACCACAGATACGCAGTATTTT
V: TRBV18; size: NA; D: TRBD2; J: TRBJ2-3; CDR3: CASSSGTSGSGADTQYF; DNA: TGTGCCAGCTCATCCGGGACTAGCGGGAGCGGGGCAGATACGCAGTATTTT
V: TRBV30; size: NA; D: NA; J: TRBJ2-2; CDR3: CAWTLGGDTGELFF; DNA: TGTGCCTGGACCCTAGGGGGAGACACCGGGGAGCTGTTTTTT
V: TRBV5-4; size: NA; D: TRBD2; J: TRBJ2-3; CDR3: CASSLAGGPDTQYF; DNA: TGTGCCAGCAGCCTAGCGGGAGGCCCAGATACGCAGTATTTT
V: TRBV6-5; size: NA; D: NA; J: TRBJ1-5; CDR3: CASSYSIGDQPQHF; DNA: TGTGCCAGCAGTTACTCGATCGGAGATCAGCCCCAGCATTTT
V: TRBV5-1; size: once; D: NA; J: TRBJ2-1; CDR3: CASSPLIRDEQFF; DNA: TGCGCCAGCAGCCCACTTATCCGTGATGAGCAGTTCTTC
V: TRBV6-6; size: NA; D: TRBD1; J: TRBJ2-6; CDR3: CASSPGTGDGANVLTF; DNA: TGTGCCAGCAGCCCCGGGACAGGGGATGGGGCCAACGTCCTGACTTTC
V: TRBV4-1; size: NA; D: NA; J: TRBJ1-2; CDR3: CASSQEPRGTLYGYTF; DNA: TGCGCCAGCAGCCAAGAGCCGAGGGGGACTCTTTACGGCTACACCTTC
V: TRBV5-1; size: NA; D: TRBD2; J: TRBJ2-1; CDR3: CASSLASGGSYNEQFF; DNA: TGCGCCAGCAGCTTGGCGTCGGGGGGCTCCTACAATGAGCAGTTCTTC
V: TRBV6-5; size: NA; D: TRBD1; J: TRBJ1-5; CDR3: CASSSGQGRQPQHF; DNA: TGTGCCAGCAGTTCGGGACAGGGCCGACAGCCCCAGCATTTT
V: TRBV12-2; size: NA; D: NA; J: TRBJ2-1; CDR3: CASRLAGTGWSDEQFF; DNA: TGTGCAAGTCGCTTAGCCGGGACAGGGTGGTCGGATGAGCAGTTCTTC
V: TRBV28; size: NA; D: NA; J: TRBJ1-2; CDR3: CASSFGGVRNGYTF; DNA: TGTGCCAGCAGCTTTGGGGGTGTGAGGAATGGCTACACCTTC
V: TRBV5-1; size: NA; D: TRBD2; J: TRBJ2-5; CDR3: CASTPGGGGETQYF; DNA: TGCGCCAGCACCCCCGGCGGGGGTGGGGAGACCCAGTACTTC
V: TRBV6-1; size: NA; D: TRBD1; J: TRBJ2-1; CDR3: CASRDRAQNEQFF; DNA: TGTGCCAGCCGGGACAGGGCACAGAATGAGCAGTTCTTC
V: TRBV6-1; size: NA; D: NA; J: TRBJ2-7; CDR3: CASSGLPRQYF; DNA: TGTGCCAGCAGTGGCCTCCCTAGGCAGTACTTC
V: TRBV10-3; size: NA; D: NA; J: TRBJ1-2; CDR3: CAISESAGYGYTF; DNA: TGTGCCATCAGTGAGTCGGCGGGGTATGGCTACACCTTC
V: TRBV13; size: NA; D: NA; J: TRBJ2-7; CDR3: CASSLRDFDTYEQYF; DNA: TGTGCCAGCAGCTTAAGGGACTTTGACACCTACGAGCAGTACTTC
V: TRBV6-6; size: NA; D: TRBD1; J: TRBJ2-1; CDR3: CASSYSGQGNEQFF; DNA: TGTGCCAGCAGTTACTCGGGACAGGGAAATGAGCAGTTCTTC
V: TRBV10-3; size: NA; D: TRBD1; J: TRBJ2-6; CDR3: CATATGVTGANVLTF; DNA: TGTGCCACCGCGACAGGGGTAACGGGGGCCAACGTCCTGACTTTC
V: TRBV4-1; size: NA; D: TRBD2; J: TRBJ2-2; CDR3: CATGGARTGELFF; DNA: TGCGCCACCGGGGGGGCTCGGACCGGGGAGCTGTTTTTT
V: TRBV25-1; size: NA; D: TRBD1; J: TRBJ1-2; CDR3: CASSRAGGLYGYTF; DNA: TGTGCCAGCAGTAGGGCAGGGGGGTTGTATGGCTACACCTTC
V: TRBV6-5; size: NA; D: NA; J: TRBJ1-6; CDR3: CASTSLGGFNSPLHF; DNA: TGTGCCAGCACGTCCCTTGGGGGATTTAATTCACCCCTCCACTTT
V: TRBV19; size: NA; D: TRBD1; J: TRBJ1-2; CDR3: CASSIRDRGRKYGYTF; DNA: TGTGCCAGTAGTATTCGAGACAGGGGGCGAAAATATGGCTACACCTTC
V: TRBV28; size: NA; D: NA; J: TRBJ1-5; CDR3: CASSFDRVDNQPQHF; DNA: TGTGCCAGCAGTTTCGATAGGGTGGACAATCAGCCCCAGCATTTT
V: TRBV7-7; size: NA; D: TRBD1; J: TRBJ2-2; CDR3: CASSLQGAGTGELFF; DNA: TGTGCTAGCAGCCTTCAGGGGGCGGGCACCGGGGAGCTGTTTTTT
V: TRBV30; size: NA; D: NA; J: TRBJ1-1; CDR3: CAWTVEGDTEAFF; DNA: TGTGCCTGGACCGTCGAGGGAGACACTGAAGCTTTCTTT
V: TRBV7-8; size: NA; D: NA; J: TRBJ2-1; CDR3: CASSLALGDEQFF; DNA: TGTGCCAGCAGCTTAGCGTTGGGGGATGAGCAGTTCTTC
V: TRBV19; size: NA; D: NA; J: TRBJ2-7; CDR3: CASSHGRSSYEQYF; DNA: TGTGCCAGTAGCCATGGACGGAGCTCCTACGAGCAGTACTTC
V: TRBV30; size: NA; D: TRBD1; J: TRBJ2-5; CDR3: CAWERQGTETQYF; DNA: TGTGCCTGGGAGCGACAGGGCACGGAGACCCAGTACTTC
V: TRBV19; size: NA; D: TRBD1; J: TRBJ2-4; CDR3: CASSIGTGANIQYF; DNA: TGTGCCAGTAGTATTGGGACAGGGGCGAACATTCAGTACTTC
V: TRBV7-9; size: NA; D: TRBD1; J: TRBJ2-2; CDR3: CASSLVRQGARTGELFF; DNA: TGTGCCAGCAGCTTAGTCCGACAGGGGGCGAGGACCGGGGAGCTGTTTTTT
V: TRBV5-1; size: NA; D: TRBD1; J: TRBJ2-5; CDR3: CATYRGRGPGETQYF; DNA: TGCGCCACCTACAGGGGAAGGGGGCCCGGGGAGACCCAGTACTTC
V: TRBV5-6; size: NA; D: NA; J: TRBJ1-4; CDR3: CASSPWGGPNEKLFF; DNA: TGTGCCAGCAGCCCGTGGGGGGGGCCTAATGAAAAACTGTTTTTT
V: TRBV5-1; size: NA; D: NA; J: TRBJ2-5; CDR3: CASSLNRGGETQYF; DNA: TGCGCCAGCAGCTTGAACAGGGGAGGAGAGACCCAGTACTTC
V: TRBV7-2; size: NA; D: NA; J: TRBJ2-1; CDR3: CASSLATGNEQFF; DNA: TGTGCCAGCAGCTTAGCGACGGGCAATGAGCAGTTCTTC